The source of this T cell receptor beta chain is a study of shared clonotypes between healthy human individuals. CDR3 length: 12 residues. CDR1 and CDR2 (germline): MDHEN, SYDVKM. The V end lost 7 bases, the J end lost 3 bases, and 9 bases lay between the germline ends. The table came from immunoSEQ multiplex PCR; TCRdb's copy has only in-frame clones and leaves some out. The sample lists 150,000 to 200,000 clones; around 93% were seen once. With regard to this clone: Its target is not known.

Study-level points and caveats: Donor scarcity curtailed the genetic and exposure-history diversity represented herein.

The chain is built from TRBV28 and TRBJ1-1; D unclear. The sequenced sample was naive CD4+ T cells sorted from blood. Subset specified: CD45RA+ positively selected. The receptor was isolated from a woman younger than 45 in good health. The CDR3 reads CASKITDTEAFF. The CDR3 DNA follows: TGTGCCAGCAAAATTACGGACACTGAAGCTTTCTTT.